This T cell receptor beta chain was recorded in a study of shared clonotypes between healthy human individuals. When samples were unsorted, about 90 million PBMCs were used for genomic DNA. This clone has only one observation. The data were produced by immunoSEQ multiplex PCR, yet TCRdb's version contains in-frame clones alone and is incomplete. Of more than 400,000 clones listed, around 85% are singletons. This CDR3 has 14 amino acids. From germline, CDR1 is GTSNPN and CDR2 SVGIG (reference sequence). Trimming cost V 3 bases and J 8 bases; bases outside gene matches: 10. Input material: PBMCs. The sequence was obtained from a middle-aged woman in good health. Some clones in this sample may be carry-over from other donors' samples. The rearrangement joins TRBV30 to TRBJ1-2, with TRBD1 matching over 9 bases. The CDR3 coding sequence is TGTGCCTGGAGGAACCCCGGGACAGGGAACGGCTACACCTTC. It encodes CAWRNPGTGNGYTF.